Included here is one T cell receptor beta chain sequence, with context. Assay used: immunoSEQ multiplex PCR; TCRdb lists only in-frame clones, some missing. The data hold 4,600 or so clones, with 75% to 80% observed a single time. Germline V gene data show CDR1 as MDHEN and CDR2 as SYDVKM. The CDR3 has 12 amino acids. V shed 8 bases and J 6 bases; nucleotides not matched to a gene: 5. This entry belongs to a study of T cell clonotyping in hematopoietic cell transplantation. The sequenced sample was peripheral blood mononuclear cells, obtained 100 days after allogeneic stem cell transplant. This TCR came from a female patient in her forties or fifties who had an allogeneic stem cell transplant from an unrelated donor, so the T cells may come from the graft donor. Some clones in this sample may be carry-over from other donors' samples. The rearrangement joins TRBV28 to TRBJ2-3, with 7 bases lining up with TRBD1. CDR3 coding DNA: TGTGCCAGCCGGACAGGTGAGGATACGCAGTATTTT. This codes for CASRTGEDTQYF.